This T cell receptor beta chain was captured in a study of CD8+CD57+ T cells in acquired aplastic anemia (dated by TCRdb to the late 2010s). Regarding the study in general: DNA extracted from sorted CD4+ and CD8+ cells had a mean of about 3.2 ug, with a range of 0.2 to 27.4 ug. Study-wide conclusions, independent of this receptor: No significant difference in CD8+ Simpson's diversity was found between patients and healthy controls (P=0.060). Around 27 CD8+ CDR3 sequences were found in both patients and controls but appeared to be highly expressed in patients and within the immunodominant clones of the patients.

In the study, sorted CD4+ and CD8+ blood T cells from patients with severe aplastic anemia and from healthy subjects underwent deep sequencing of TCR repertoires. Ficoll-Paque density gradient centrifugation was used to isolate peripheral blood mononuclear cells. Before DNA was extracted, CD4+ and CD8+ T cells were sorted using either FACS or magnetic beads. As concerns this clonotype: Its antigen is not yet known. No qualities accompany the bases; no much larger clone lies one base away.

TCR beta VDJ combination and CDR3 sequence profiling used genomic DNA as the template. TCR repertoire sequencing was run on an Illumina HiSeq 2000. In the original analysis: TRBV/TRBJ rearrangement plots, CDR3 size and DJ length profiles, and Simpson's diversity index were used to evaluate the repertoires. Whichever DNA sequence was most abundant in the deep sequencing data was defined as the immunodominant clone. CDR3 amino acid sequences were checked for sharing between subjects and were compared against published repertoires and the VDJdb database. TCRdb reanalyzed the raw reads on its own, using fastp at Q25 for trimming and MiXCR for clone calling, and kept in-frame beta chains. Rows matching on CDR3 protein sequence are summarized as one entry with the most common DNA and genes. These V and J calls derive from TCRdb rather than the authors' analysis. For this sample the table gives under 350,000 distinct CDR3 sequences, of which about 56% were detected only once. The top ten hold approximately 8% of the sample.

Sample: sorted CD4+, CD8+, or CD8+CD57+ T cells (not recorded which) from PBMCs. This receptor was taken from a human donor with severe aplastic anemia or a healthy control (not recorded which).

The DNA is TGCGCCAGCAGACCGTCGGGTGGGACCGGGGAAGCTTTCTTT. Protein translation: CASRPSGGTGEAFF. The sequence joins TRBV10-2 to TRBJ1-1; a tentative D match to TRBD1 spans 5 bases. Per the germline V gene, WSHSY is the CDR1 and SAAADI is the CDR2. V gives up 6 bases and J gives up 8 bases, and the segment between their germline ends measures 19 bases. Reading from cysteine to phenylalanine, the CDR3 counts 14 amino acids. The only DNA kept is the CDR3, 42 bases in frame from the first base.